The present TCR beta chain was sequenced within a study of blood T cell repertoires in COVID-19. As for the study in general: Nucleic acid was either cDNA or gDNA, and it came from T cells, B-cell-depleted T cells, or PBMCs.

Participant-given clinical history determined each cohort assignment. The V end lost 5 bases, the J end lost 2 bases, and 13 bases lay between the germline ends. Germline CDR1 SEHNR, CDR2 FQNEAQ (reference sequence). This CDR3 contains 15 residues. Generated by immunoSEQ multiplex PCR, the TCRdb table keeps only in-frame clones and is missing some. The sample holds under 200,000 clones; 80% are singletons and the top ten take 3.4%. The clonotype was recovered from a woman aged 55-70 years who had recovered from COVID-19. Input material: PBMCs or T cells enriched from blood (not recorded which). V gene TRBV7-9 combines with J gene TRBJ2-1; possibly TRBD2 for D (7 bases). DNA for the CDR3: TGTGCCAGCAGCGAAGGGGGGGGCCCCTACAATGAGCAGTTCTTC. This encodes CASSEGGGPYNEQFF.